This T cell receptor beta chain was identified in a study of neurological immune-mediated disorders. Study observations and caveats: HTLV-1-associated myelopathy had the most TCR clonal expansion, while multiple sclerosis had the least, a level that fell below healthy controls. No expanded-clone CDR3 amino acid sequence recurred across subjects, suggesting private TCR-beta repertoires.

In every sequencing run, more than 200 million TCR-beta sequences were generated from 15-18 subjects. MiXCR was run by TCRdb on the 5' RACE reads, yielding one entry per CDR3 protein. The sample records tens of thousands of distinct CDR3 sequences, 11% being singletons. The V gene's germline CDR1 is SGDLS and CDR2 YYNGEE. The CDR3 loop spans 16 amino acids. The V and J ends lost 0 bases and 1 base, in that order; junction bases with no gene match: 3. This clonotype was found many times. Its antigen is unidentified. This chain uses TRBV9 with TRBJ2-2; 7 positions match TRBD1. The sequenced sample consisted of CD4+ T cells from blood. This TCR was recovered from a woman aged 25 to 39 with HTLV-1-associated myelopathy (HAM/TSP). The CDR3 is CASSVGGTVNTGELFF. The CDR3 coding sequence is TGTGCCAGCAGCGTAGGGGGGACAGTGAACACCGGGGAGCTGTTTTTT.